This T cell receptor (beta chain) was profiled in a study of radiotherapy plus CTLA-4 blockade in lung cancer (dated by TCRdb to about 2018). For the wider study: Among enrolled patients, 15% to 20% had an objective response and 25% to 40% reached disease control.

General findings and caveats noted by the study authors: Increased serum interferon-beta after radiation, together with early dynamic changes in blood T cell clones, were reported to be the strongest predictors of response. After treatment with radiotherapy and ipilimumab, TCR clones that originated in tumors expanded in peripheral blood.

Libraries were constructed by the immunoSEQ multiplex PCR assay. TCRdb carries this immuneACCESS record with in-frame sequences only. Its versions omit some clonotypes, under half of them owing to an unresolved V gene in the studies checked, with the rest unexplained. This sample holds 75,000 to 100,000 clones; 82% were observed only once. The leading ten clones occupy around 3.5% of the sample. In this study, focal radiation therapy paired with CTLA-4 blockade (ipilimumab) was tested in patients who had chemo-refractory metastatic non-small-cell lung cancer. This clone was observed once. Its cognate antigen has yet to be identified. No base qualities exist here, and no much larger clone lies one base off it. The cysteine opens and the phenylalanine closes a CDR3 of 14 amino acids. Just the 42-base CDR3 DNA is kept, in frame starting at base 1. Trimming accounts for 6 bases at V and 6 bases at J, while the number of junction bases matched to no gene is 4. CDR1 and CDR2 are read off the germline V gene as SNHLY and FYNNEI.

The source was peripheral blood, collected from a patient treated with radiotherapy plus ipilimumab. This receptor was taken from a human donor with non-small cell lung cancer who had a partial response to radiotherapy plus ipilimumab. The chain links TRBV2 with TRBJ1-5, with 11 bases in between that match TRBD1. The CDR3 protein sequence reads: CASSGTGGIQPQHF. The DNA sequence is given as TGTGCCAGCAGCGGGACAGGGGGAATTCAGCCCCAGCATTTT.